What follows are 2 T cell receptor beta chains derived from one specimen sequenced in a study of PD-L1 blockade in urothelial cancer. TCRdb's table, derived via immunoSEQ multiplex PCR, lists solely in-frame clones and lacks some. The sample contains tens of thousands of clones, 70% to 90% of which appear only once. Time point described: pretreatment peripheral blood. The sequenced sample was PBMCs, obtained around atezolizumab (anti-PD-L1) treatment. These receptors came from a man aged 55 to 70 with urothelial cancer.

This chain connects TRBV20-1 to TRBJ2-5, with no clear D. Deletions cut 3 bases from V and 3 bases from J, with 2 bases between. CDR3 length equals 10 residues. Germline assignment: CDR1 DFQATT and CDR2 SNEGSKA (reference sequence). The CDR3 protein is CSASKETQYF. CDR3 sequence (DNA): TGCAGTGCTAGTAAAGAGACCCAGTACTTC.

The V call is TRBV5-1, the J call TRBJ1-1; the D is unclear. Trimming removed 0 bases at V and 5 bases at J, with 17 bases between. The CDR3 consists of 16 residues. CDR1 is SGHRS and CDR2 is YFSETQ in the germline V gene. CDR3 bases: TGCGCCAGCAGCTTGGCCGGTTGGCGTCAGAGGACTGAAGCTTTCTTT. Translation: CASSLAGWRQRTEAFF.